This TCR beta chain appears in the sequencing data of a study of blood T cell repertoires in COVID-19. Overall study: COVID-19 samples collected from the United States, Italy and Spain covered acute and convalescent phases.

Libraries were prepared by immunoSEQ multiplex PCR; TCRdb keeps only in-frame clonotypes and omits some of them. Seen here are 280,000 or so clones, 88% observed once, and the top ten hold approximately 7.2%. The receptor's source is a woman aged 30 to 39 who had recovered from COVID-19. Sequenced input: peripheral blood.

The CDR3 is CASSDSDRGGTEAFF. CDR3 coding DNA: TGTGCCAGCAGTGACTCCGACAGGGGTGGCACTGAAGCTTTCTTT. This chain connects TRBV6-4 to TRBJ1-1, with TRBD1 identical over 8 bases. CDR3 size: 15 residues. The J segment lost 4 bases and the V segment lost 0 bases, leaving 4 bases of the junction unmatched. CDR1 is MRHNA, CDR2 SNTAGT, per germline.